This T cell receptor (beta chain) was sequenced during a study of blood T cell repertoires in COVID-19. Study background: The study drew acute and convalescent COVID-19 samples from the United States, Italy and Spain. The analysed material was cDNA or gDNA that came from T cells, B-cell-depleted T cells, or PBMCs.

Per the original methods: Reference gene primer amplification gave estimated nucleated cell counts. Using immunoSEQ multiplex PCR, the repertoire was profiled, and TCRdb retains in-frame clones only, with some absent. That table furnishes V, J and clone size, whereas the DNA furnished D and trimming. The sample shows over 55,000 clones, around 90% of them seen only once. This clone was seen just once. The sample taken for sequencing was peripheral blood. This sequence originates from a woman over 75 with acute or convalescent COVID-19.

CDR3: CASSPARWASGDTDTQYF. The CDR3, as DNA: TGCGCCAGCAGCCCCGCGCGGTGGGCTAGCGGGGACACAGATACGCAGTATTTT. The rearrangement joins TRBV5-1 to TRBJ2-3; TRBD2 matches at 9 bases. The V gene's germline CDR1 is SGHRS and CDR2 YFSETQ. CDR3 size: 18 residues. V shed 4 bases, J shed 2 bases, and the junction held 14 bases outside the gene matches.